The clone carrying this T cell receptor beta chain was detected once. This sample is drawn from a study of shared clonotypes between healthy human individuals. Overall study: Per donor, CD8 memory used one plate, CD8 naive used two, CD4 memory used three and CD4 naive used three.

The length of the CDR3 is 12 residues. Germline assignment: CDR1 SGHAT and CDR2 FQDESV (reference sequence). The V and J ends lost 5 bases and 7 bases respectively, with 10 bases between them. The test was conducted at deep level. Profiled with immunoSEQ multiplex PCR; TCRdb holds only in-frame clones, not every one. The sample has some 2.3 million clones, approximately 95% seen once; the top ten hold about 0.37%. All participating donors were Caucasian adults from Nashville, Tennessee. Material: naive CD4+ T cells from PBMCs. Documented subset: CD45RA+ positively selected. V usage is TRBV11-1 and J usage is TRBJ2-3; D uncertain. This TCR derives from a man younger than 35 in good health. Some clones in this sample may be carry-over from other donors' samples. DNA for the CDR3: TGTGCCAGCAGCCGCCAGACCTATACGCAGTATTTT. Its translation is CASSRQTYTQYF.